Described below is a single T cell receptor (beta chain) sequence and its context. Measured with immunoSEQ multiplex PCR; TCRdb has only the in-frame clones, and not every one. The sample contains 350,000 to 450,000 clones, approximately 91% of which appear only once. These data come from a study of blood T cell repertoires in COVID-19. The CDR3 has 13 residues. Germline CDR1 SGHAT, CDR2 FQNNGV. Unmatched junction bases numbered 8, after V lost 7 bases and J lost 6 bases. The clonotype comes from a woman between 40 and 50 years old with COVID-19, enrolled during active disease. This rearrangement joins TRBV11-2 to TRBJ1-1; 7 nucleotides line up with TRBD1. The source material was peripheral blood. The CDR3 DNA is TGTGCCAGCAACAGGGGTGGGGCGGCTGAAGCTTTCTTT. Translated, it gives CASNRGGAAEAFF. Supplemented by reference TRBV11-2 and TRBJ1-1, the full variable domain reads EAGVAQSPRYKIIEKRQSVAFWCNPISGHATLYWYQQILGQGPKLLIQFQNNGVVDDSQLPKDRFSAERLKGVDSTLKIQPAKLEDSAVYLCASNRGGAAEAFFGQGTRLTVV.